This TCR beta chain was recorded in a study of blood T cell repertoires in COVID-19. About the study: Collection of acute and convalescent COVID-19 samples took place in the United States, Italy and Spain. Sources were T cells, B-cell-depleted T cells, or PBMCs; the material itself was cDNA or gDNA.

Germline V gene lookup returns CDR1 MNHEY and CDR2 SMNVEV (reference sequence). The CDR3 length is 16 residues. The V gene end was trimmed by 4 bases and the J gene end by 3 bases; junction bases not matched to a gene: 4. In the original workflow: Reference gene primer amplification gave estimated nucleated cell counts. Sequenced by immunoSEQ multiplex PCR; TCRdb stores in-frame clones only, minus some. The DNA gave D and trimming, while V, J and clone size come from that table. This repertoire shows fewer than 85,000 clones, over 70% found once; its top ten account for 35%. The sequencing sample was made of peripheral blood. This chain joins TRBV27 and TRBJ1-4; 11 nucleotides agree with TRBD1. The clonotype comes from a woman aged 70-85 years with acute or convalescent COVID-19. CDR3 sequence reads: CASSSLGQGANEKLFF. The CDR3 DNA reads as TGTGCCAGCAGTTCCCTGGGACAGGGGGCTAATGAAAAACTGTTTTTT.